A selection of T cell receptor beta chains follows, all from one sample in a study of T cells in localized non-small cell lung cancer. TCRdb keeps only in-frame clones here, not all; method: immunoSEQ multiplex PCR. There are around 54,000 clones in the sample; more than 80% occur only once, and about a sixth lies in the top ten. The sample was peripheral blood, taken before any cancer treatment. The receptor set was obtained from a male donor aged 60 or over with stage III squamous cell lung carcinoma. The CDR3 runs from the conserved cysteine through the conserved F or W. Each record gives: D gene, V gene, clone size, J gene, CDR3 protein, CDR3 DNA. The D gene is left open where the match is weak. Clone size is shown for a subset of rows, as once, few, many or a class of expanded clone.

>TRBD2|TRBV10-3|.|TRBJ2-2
CAIRPTSGRNTGELFF
TGTGCCATCCGACCTACTAGCGGGAGAAACACCGGGGAGCTGTTTTTT
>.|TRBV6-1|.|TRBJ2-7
CASTGQSYEQYF
TGTGCCAGCACCGGACAGTCCTACGAGCAGTACTTC
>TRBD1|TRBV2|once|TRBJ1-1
CASRPDKPGGTEAFF
TGTGCCAGCAGGCCCGACAAGCCAGGGGGCACTGAAGCTTTCTTT
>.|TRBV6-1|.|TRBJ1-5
CASSANVLLRESNQPQHF
TGTGCCAGCAGTGCCAACGTCCTTCTACGGGAGAGCAATCAGCCCCAGCATTTT
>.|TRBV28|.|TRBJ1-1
CASSFSGEVEAFF
TGTGCCAGCAGTTTTTCAGGGGAAGTTGAAGCTTTCTTT
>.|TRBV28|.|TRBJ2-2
CASSFGGWTGELFF
TGTGCCAGCAGTTTTGGCGGGTGGACCGGGGAGCTGTTTTTT
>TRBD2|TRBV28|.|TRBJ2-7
CASSKQSGLEEQYF
TGTGCCAGCAGCAAGCAGTCGGGACTAGAGGAGCAGTACTTC
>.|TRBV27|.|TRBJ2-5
CASSYTGSRETQYF
TGTGCCAGCAGTTATACGGGGAGTAGGGAGACCCAGTACTTC
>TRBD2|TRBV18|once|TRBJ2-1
CASSPPSLAGPYNEQFF
TGTGCCAGCTCACCACCCTCCCTAGCGGGACCTTACAATGAGCAGTTCTTC
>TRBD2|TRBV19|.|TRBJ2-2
CASSISSGSYTGELFF
TGTGCCAGTAGTATATCTAGCGGGAGCTACACCGGGGAGCTGTTTTTT
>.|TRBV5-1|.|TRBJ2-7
CASSLRASLSEQYF
TGCGCCAGCAGCTTAAGGGCCAGTTTAAGCGAGCAGTACTTC
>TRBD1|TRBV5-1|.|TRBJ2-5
CASRSTGGSETQYF
TGCGCCAGCAGGTCGACAGGGGGCTCAGAGACCCAGTACTTC
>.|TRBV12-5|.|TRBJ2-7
CASGLEENREQYF
TGTGCTAGTGGTTTGGAAGAAAACAGGGAGCAGTACTTC
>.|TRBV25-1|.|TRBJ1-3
CASSLAGPARSGNTIYF
TGTGCCAGCAGTCTGGCGGGGCCAGCCCGCTCTGGAAACACCATATATTTT
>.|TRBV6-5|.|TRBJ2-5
CASSYSGGRAETQYF
TGTGCCAGCAGTTACTCCGGAGGAAGGGCAGAGACCCAGTACTTC
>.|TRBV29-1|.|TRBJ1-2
CSVEDRGQGRYTF
TGCAGCGTTGAAGATCGGGGCCAAGGGCGCTACACCTTC
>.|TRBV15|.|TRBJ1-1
CATSSPAGQGLTEAFF
TGTGCCACCAGCAGTCCCGCGGGTCAGGGACTCACTGAAGCTTTCTTT
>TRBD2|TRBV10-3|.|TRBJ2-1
CAISPAGGYNEQFF
TGTGCCATCAGCCCAGCGGGAGGCTACAATGAGCAGTTCTTC
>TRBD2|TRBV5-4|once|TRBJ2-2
CASSLVLAGNTGELFF
TGTGCCAGCAGCTTGGTGCTAGCGGGGAACACCGGGGAGCTGTTTTTT
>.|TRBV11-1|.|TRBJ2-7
CASSYRDWGNYEQYF
TGTGCCAGCAGCTACCGGGACTGGGGGAACTACGAGCAGTACTTC
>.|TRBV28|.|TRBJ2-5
CASSLPHGLGGTQYF
TGTGCCAGCAGTTTACCTCACGGGCTGGGAGGGACCCAGTACTTC
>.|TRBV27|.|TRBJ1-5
CASSLRGPSNQPQHF
TGTGCCAGCAGTTTACGGGGCCCTAGCAATCAGCCCCAGCATTTT
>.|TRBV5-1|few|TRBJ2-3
CASSFNQGTDTQYF
TGCGCCAGCAGCTTTAACCAGGGGACAGATACGCAGTATTTT
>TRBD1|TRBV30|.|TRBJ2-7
CAWSTDRGRQYF
TGTGCCTGGAGTACGGACAGGGGGCGACAGTACTTC
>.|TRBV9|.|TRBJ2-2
CASSVGSGIANTGELFF
TGTGCCAGCAGCGTAGGCAGTGGGATCGCGAACACCGGGGAGCTGTTTTTT
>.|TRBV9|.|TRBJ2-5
CASSVVDDRVTQYF
TGTGCCAGCAGCGTAGTTGATGATAGGGTCACCCAGTACTTC
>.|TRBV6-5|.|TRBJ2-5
CASRGDRETQYF
TGTGCCAGCAGGGGCGACAGGGAGACCCAGTACTTC
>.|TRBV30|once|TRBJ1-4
CAWVDTEKLFF
TGTGCCTGGGTCGATACTGAAAAACTGTTTTTT
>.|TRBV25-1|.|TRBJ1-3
CASSTRASGNTIYF
TGTGCCAGCAGTACCCGGGCCTCTGGAAACACCATATATTTT
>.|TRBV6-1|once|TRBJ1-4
CASKRKNEKLFF
TGTGCCAGCAAAAGGAAGAATGAAAAACTGTTTTTT
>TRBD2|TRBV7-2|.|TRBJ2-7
CASSPAGGRSYEQYF
TGTGCCAGCAGCCCAGCGGGGGGTCGCTCCTACGAGCAGTACTTC
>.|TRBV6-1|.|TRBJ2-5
CASSPPGPQETQYF
TGTGCCAGCAGCCCTCCAGGACCCCAAGAGACCCAGTACTTC
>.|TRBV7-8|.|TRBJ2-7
CASSLRAGLGEQYF
TGTGCCAGCAGCTTAAGGGCAGGGTTGGGCGAGCAGTACTTC
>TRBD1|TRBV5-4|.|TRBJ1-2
CASSSTGNGYTF
TGTGCCAGCAGCTCGACAGGGAATGGCTACACCTTC
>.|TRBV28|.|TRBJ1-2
CASSPRGRAYGYTF
TGTGCCAGCAGTCCCCGGGGACGGGCCTATGGCTACACCTTC
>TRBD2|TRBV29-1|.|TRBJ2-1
CSVDGGGGRADNEQFF
TGCAGCGTTGATGGGGGGGGCGGGAGGGCCGACAATGAGCAGTTCTTC
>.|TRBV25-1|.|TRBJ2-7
CASSPHYEQYF
TGTGCCAGCAGTCCCCACTACGAGCAGTACTTC
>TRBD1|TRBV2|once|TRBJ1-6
CASSPGQGNSPLHF
TGTGCCAGCAGTCCGGGACAGGGGAATTCACCCCTCCACTTT
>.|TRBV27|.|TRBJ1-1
CATTKGGGSTEAFF
TGTGCCACCACGAAAGGGGGGGGTAGCACTGAAGCTTTCTTT
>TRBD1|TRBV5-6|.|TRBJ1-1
CASSFWDRNTEAFF
TGTGCCAGCAGCTTTTGGGACAGGAACACTGAAGCTTTCTTT
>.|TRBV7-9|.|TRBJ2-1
CASSSGGPYNEQFF
TGTGCCAGCAGCTCTGGGGGGCCCTACAATGAGCAGTTCTTC
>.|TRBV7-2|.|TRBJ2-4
CASSPGPFIQYF
TGTGCCAGCAGCCCCGGCCCATTCATTCAGTACTTC
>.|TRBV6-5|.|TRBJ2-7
CASSLRDKEYF
TGTGCCAGCAGTCTACGGGACAAGGAGTACTTC
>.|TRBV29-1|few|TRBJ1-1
CSVGVFLNTEAFF
TGCAGCGTCGGGGTCTTTTTGAACACTGAAGCTTTCTTT